The 29 T cell receptor beta chains reported below all come from one sample, sequenced in a study of cytomegalovirus exposure and HLA in healthy donors. The PCR made use of 60 Vbeta and 13 Jbeta primers. The data were produced by immunoSEQ multiplex PCR, yet TCRdb's version contains in-frame clones alone and is incomplete. Of 150,000 to 200,000 clones in the sample, over 60% were seen once. Sequencing was performed on PBMCs. The receptors shown here come from a man aged 35 to 55 in good health and CMV-seronegative.

This chain joins TRBV14 and TRBJ1-2, with no clear D. The germline V gene has CDR1 SGHDN and CDR2 FVKESK. There are 12 residues in the CDR3. With 5 bases removed from V and 2 bases from J, the gap between germline ends came to 6 bases. The CDR3 here is CASSWENYGYTF. CDR3 in DNA: TGTGCCAGCAGCTGGGAGAACTATGGCTACACCTTC.

The chain employs TRBV4-1 and TRBJ2-5, with 12 positions matching TRBD2. CDR3 length: 16 residues. Trimming at V came to 7 bases and at J to 5 bases, leaving 11 bases not matched to a gene. Per germline, CDR1 MGHRA and CDR2 YSYEKL. The CDR3 DNA follows: TGCGCCAGCAAGACTAGCGGGGGCCTGTTTCGCGAGACCCAGTACTTC. It yields the protein CASKTSGGLFRETQYF.

The J gene is TRBJ1-1, the V gene TRBV9, with D perhaps TRBD1 (5 bases). The CDR3 is 14 amino acids. The germline V gene encodes CDR1 SGDLS and CDR2 YYNGEE. V was shortened by 4 bases and J by 6 bases, with 16 bases between the two germline ends. The DNA of the CDR3 is TGTGCCAGCAGCCAAGGTGGGGCGGCGTCTGAAGCTTTCTTT. It encodes CASSQGGAASEAFF.

This rearrangement joins TRBV6-5 to TRBJ2-7, with D perhaps TRBD2 (7 bases). Trimming pared 3 bases from V and 7 bases from J, leaving 16 bases between. Germline V gene sequence: CDR1 MNHEY, CDR2 SVGAGI. This CDR3 contains 14 residues. The DNA for the CDR3 is TGTGCCAGCAGTTATCCGGGGGGCGCGGGGGAGCAGTACTTC. This sequence encodes CASSYPGGAGEQYF.

J is TRBJ2-1 and V is TRBV5-1; 7 nucleotides align to TRBD2. CDR3 length: 15 amino acids. V shed 4 bases, J shed 5 bases, and the junction held 9 bases outside the gene matches. Germline V CDR1 and CDR2: SGHRS, YFSETQ. The CDR3 region has the DNA TGCGCCAGCAGCCCCAGGGAGGGATTGAACAATGAGCAGTTCTTC. Translation: CASSPREGLNNEQFF.

This clone was found a few times. The gene calls are TRBV6-6 and TRBJ1-5; 9 bases fit TRBD1. The germline V gene has CDR1 MNHNY and CDR2 SVGAGI (reference sequence). The CDR3 has 15 amino acids. The ends lost 5 bases at V and 7 bases at J; junction bases unmatched: 9. Here the CDR3 DNA reads TGTGCCAGCAGTCCGACGGACAGGGGTAGACAGCCCCAGCATTTT. Translation gives CASSPTDRGRQPQHF.

This clone was detected once. V and J are TRBV7-9 and TRBJ2-3; D remains unclear. V lost 1 base, J lost 6 bases, and 11 bases lay in between. From germline, CDR1 is SEHNR and CDR2 FQNEAQ (reference sequence). This CDR3 contains 14 residues. The CDR3 nucleotides are TGTGCCAGCAGCTTAGGTGCCAGAACGGATACGCAGTATTTT. This codes for CASSLGARTDTQYF.

The V gene is TRBV5-1, the J gene TRBJ2-7; perhaps TRBD1 as D (5 bases). This CDR3 is 14 amino acids long. Trimming left V 0 bases short and J 5 bases short, with 12 bases between. Looked up from germline, CDR1 is SGHRS and CDR2 is YFSETQ. This CDR3 is CASSLGQGNDEQYF. CDR3 nucleotides: TGCGCCAGCAGCTTGGGGCAGGGAAACGACGAGCAGTACTTC.

This clone was observed a few times. The chain has TRBV4-1 and TRBJ1-5, with 7 bases fitting TRBD1. This CDR3 comprises 16 residues. V was clipped by 3 bases and J by 1 base; unmatched bases: 6. Germline CDR1 is MGHRA and CDR2 is YSYEKL. The CDR3 region is CASSQPIRGSNQPQHF. Here the CDR3 DNA reads TGCGCCAGCAGCCAGCCGATCAGGGGGAGCAATCAGCCCCAGCATTTT.

This chain uses TRBV10-2 with TRBJ2-7; possible D gene TRBD1, 5 bases. This CDR3 has 13 residues. Germline V gene lookup returns CDR1 WSHSY and CDR2 SAAADI. V lost 4 bases and J 2 bases, leaving 9 bases between the germline ends. The CDR3 protein is CASSGDSPYEQYF. The CDR3, as DNA: TGCGCCAGCAGTGGAGACAGTCCCTACGAGCAGTACTTC.

The chain is built from TRBV7-9 and TRBJ1-1, with 9 positions matching TRBD1. CDR1 and CDR2 from the germline V gene are SEHNR and FQNEAQ (reference sequence). V was pared by 5 bases and J by 1 base, with 5 bases of the junction left unmatched. The CDR3 is 15 residues long. The CDR3 nucleotides are TGTGCCAGCAGCGGAGGACAGGGGAAGAACACTGAAGCTTTCTTT. Translating it yields CASSGGQGKNTEAFF.

The chain carries TRBV19 and TRBJ2-2; 8 nucleotides match TRBD1. This CDR3 is built from 14 residues. In germline, CDR1 is LNHDA, CDR2 SQIVND (reference sequence). Germline trimming cut 6 bases from V and 6 bases from J; bases unmatched to any gene: 6. CDR3 nucleotide sequence: TGTGCCAGTAGCAGCGGACAGGGCGCCGGGGAGCTGTTTTTT. It encodes CASSSGQGAGELFF. Full variable domain (rest looked up from reference TRBV19 and TRBJ2-2): DGGITQSPKYLFRKEGQNVTLSCEQNLNHDAMYWYRQDPGQGLRLIYYSQIVNDFQKGDIAEGYSVSREKKESFPLTVTSAQKNPTAFYLCASSSGQGAGELFFGEGSRLTVL.

The chain employs TRBV7-2 and TRBJ2-7, with 10 bases lining up with TRBD2. With V trimmed by 6 bases and J by 5 bases, 4 bases remained unmatched. CDR3 length equals 13 residues. The germline gives CDR1 SGHTA, CDR2 FQGNSA. CDR3 DNA sequence: TGTGCCAGCAGGCTAGCGGGAGTGAACGAGCAGTACTTC. Its translation: CASRLAGVNEQYF.

The chain uses TRBV28 and TRBJ1-2, with a weak D call TRBD1 (6 bases). The CDR3 contains 13 residues. The germline V gene encodes CDR1 MDHEN and CDR2 SYDVKM. V was clipped by 3 bases and J by 8 bases, with 13 bases between them. This CDR3 reads CASSFSGAKGYTF. The DNA for the CDR3 is TGTGCCAGCAGTTTCTCAGGGGCTAAGGGCTACACCTTC.

The gene calls are TRBV4-3 and TRBJ1-4; tentative D call: TRBD1 (5 bases). The germline gives CDR1 LGHNA, CDR2 YSLEER. V was trimmed by 4 bases and J by 6 bases, leaving 12 bases between them. CDR3 length: 14 residues. This CDR3 is CASSPTPGDEKLFF. In DNA, the CDR3 is TGCGCCAGCAGCCCAACGCCGGGGGATGAAAAACTGTTTTTT.

The chain couples TRBV5-5 to TRBJ1-5; 11 bases agree with TRBD1. The germline V gene has CDR1 SGHKS and CDR2 YYEKEE (reference sequence). The CDR3 has 16 residues. After removal of 2 bases from V and 3 bases from J, the junction contained 4 bases not matched to a gene. The DNA of the CDR3 is TGTGCCAGCAGCTTCATGGACAGGGGGCTCAATCAGCCCCAGCATTTT. Its translation is CASSFMDRGLNQPQHF.

This rearrangement joins TRBV5-1 to TRBJ1-2; a weak D match, TRBD1 (5 bases). The CDR3 has 14 residues. Germline CDR1 SGHRS, CDR2 YFSETQ. Trimming removed 4 bases from V and 4 bases from J, with 14 bases in between. The chain's CDR3 is CASSPQGGSYGYTF. CDR3 nucleotides: TGCGCCAGCAGCCCCCAGGGTGGCAGCTATGGCTACACCTTC.

The rearrangement joins TRBV19 to TRBJ1-3; D is uncertain. Trimming removed 0 bases at V and 0 bases at J, with 9 bases between. The CDR3 sequence is 16 residues long. Germline CDR1 and CDR2: LNHDA and SQIVND (reference sequence). CDR3 bases: TGTGCCAGTAGTATAGAACAGACCTCCTCTGGAAACACCATATATTTT. It specifies CASSIEQTSSGNTIYF.

The genes are TRBV14 and TRBJ1-4, with a weak D call TRBD1 (6 bases). The V gene lost 0 bases and the J gene lost 1 base, with 12 bases spanning the gap. In germline, CDR1 is SGHDN, CDR2 FVKESK. CDR3 length: 17 residues. In DNA, the CDR3 is TGTGCCAGCAGCCAAGAACCCTACAGGGTAACTAATGAAAAACTGTTTTTT. Residues: CASSQEPYRVTNEKLFF.

This sequence joins TRBV2 and TRBJ2-1, with 9 bases matching TRBD2. Germline CDR1 and CDR2: SNHLY and FYNNEI. J lost 9 bases, V lost 5 bases, and 11 bases had no gene match. The CDR3 totals 15 residues. DNA of the CDR3: TGTGCCAGCAGTCTGGCGGGAGGGCCGGTTTTTGAGCAGTTCTTC. It translates to CASSLAGGPVFEQFF.

This clone appeared a single time. The chain uses TRBV2 and TRBJ1-1; 9 bases are a match to TRBD1. The germline V gene has CDR1 SNHLY and CDR2 FYNNEI. There are 14 residues in the CDR3. Trimming cost V 4 bases and J 1 base; bases outside gene matches: 1. The CDR3 coding sequence is TGTGCCAGCAGTGGACAGGGGGGGAACACTGAAGCTTTCTTT. Translation: CASSGQGGNTEAFF.

This clone was seen just once. The J gene is TRBJ2-3, the V gene TRBV6-6, with D unresolved. The germline V gene encodes CDR1 MNHNY and CDR2 SVGAGI (reference sequence). V lost 6 bases to trimming and J lost 2 bases, with 6 bases between them. This CDR3 is 12 amino acids long. The CDR3 spells CASSRSTDTQYF. CDR3 DNA: TGTGCCAGCAGCCGTTCCACAGATACGCAGTATTTT.

This clone was seen only a few times. This chain links TRBV7-8 with TRBJ1-4; 7 bases fit TRBD1. After removal of 1 base from V and 7 bases from J, the junction contained 9 bases not matched to a gene. Germline loops: CDR1 SGHVS, CDR2 FQNEAQ. This CDR3 contains 16 residues. Written as DNA, the CDR3 is TGTGCCAGCAGCTTAGTACGAGGGGGCATCGGTGAAAAACTGTTTTTT. Translating gives CASSLVRGGIGEKLFF.

The J gene is TRBJ2-3, the V gene TRBV4-1; a possible D gene is TRBD1 (5 bases). CDR1 is MGHRA, CDR2 YSYEKL, per germline. The CDR3 loop spans 15 amino acids. V dropped 6 bases and J dropped 2 bases, with 15 bases sitting between them. The CDR3 spells CASREIRAVTDTQYF. Written as DNA, the CDR3 is TGCGCCAGCAGAGAAATCAGGGCAGTCACAGATACGCAGTATTTT.

The chain uses TRBV7-2 and TRBJ2-7; maybe TRBD1 (6 bases). CDR3 length: 15 residues. Trimming took off 5 bases at V and 3 bases at J, with 17 bases between the two ends. The germline CDR1 and CDR2 sequences are SGHTA and FQGNSA. CDR3 coding DNA: TGTGCCAGCAGCCCGGATTTGGGGGCGGGCTACGAGCAGTACTTC. Protein sequence: CASSPDLGAGYEQYF.

With regard to this clone: Other DNA variants within this sample encode the same CDR3. This chain links TRBV19 with TRBJ1-3, with D perhaps matching TRBD1 (6 bases). CDR1 is LNHDA, CDR2 SQIVND, per germline (reference sequence). The V end lost 3 bases, the J end lost 0 bases, and 12 bases lay between the germline ends. The CDR3 covers 16 residues. CDR3: CASSIRTASSGNTIYF. As DNA, the CDR3 is TGTGCCAGTAGTATTCGGACAGCTTCCTCTGGAAACACCATATATTTT.

The chain recombines TRBV4-3 with TRBJ2-2; 8 nucleotides align to TRBD1. The length of the CDR3 is 15 residues. CDR1 is LGHNA, CDR2 YSLEER, per germline. J lost 5 bases, V lost 3 bases, and 5 bases had no gene match. CDR3 in DNA: TGCGCCAGCAGCCAGGCAGGGGGCAGAACCGGGGAGCTGTTTTTT. This encodes CASSQAGGRTGELFF.

The genes are TRBV6-1 and TRBJ2-5, with D possibly matching TRBD2 (6 bases). The ends were cut back, 4 bases at V and 1 base at J, with 13 bases in the middle. Germline values: CDR1 MNHNS, CDR2 SASEGT. The CDR3 is made up of 15 amino acids. CDR3 protein: CASSGRDSIQETQYF. DNA for the CDR3: TGTGCCAGCAGTGGACGGGACTCGATCCAAGAGACCCAGTACTTC.

CDR3 in DNA: TGTGCCAGCAGCGAGCGGGTCTGGGGCCAAGGGGAGCAGTTCTTC. It codes for CASSERVWGQGEQFF. V and J are TRBV6-6 and TRBJ2-1, with D possibly matching TRBD2 (6 bases). Trimming cost V 6 bases and J 10 bases, with 22 bases left between them. Germline CDR1 reads MNHNY; CDR2 reads SVGAGI (reference sequence). The CDR3 has 15 residues.